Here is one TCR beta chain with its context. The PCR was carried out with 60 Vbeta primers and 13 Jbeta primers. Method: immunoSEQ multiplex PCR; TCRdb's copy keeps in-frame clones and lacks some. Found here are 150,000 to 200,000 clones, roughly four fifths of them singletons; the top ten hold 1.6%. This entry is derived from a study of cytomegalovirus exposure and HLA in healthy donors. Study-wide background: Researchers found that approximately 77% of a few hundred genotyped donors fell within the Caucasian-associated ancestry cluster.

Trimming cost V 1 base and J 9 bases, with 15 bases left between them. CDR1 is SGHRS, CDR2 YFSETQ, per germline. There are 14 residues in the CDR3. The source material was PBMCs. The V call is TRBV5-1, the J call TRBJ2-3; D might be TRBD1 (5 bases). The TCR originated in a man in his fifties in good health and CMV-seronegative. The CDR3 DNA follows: TGCGCCAGCAGCTTGATGGGGCCTCGGAGCACGCAGTATTTT. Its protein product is CASSLMGPRSTQYF.